Shown below are 20 T cell receptor beta chains from a single sample sequenced in a study of CD8 T cells in Susac syndrome. RNA in amounts of roughly 0.5 to 1 ug was reverse transcribed with random hexamers. TCRdb processed the immunoSEQ multiplex PCR reads anew with MiXCR; each CDR3 protein has one entry. The sample includes about 300,000 distinct CDR3 sequences, about 88% of them seen just once. Material for sequencing was CD8+ T cells from PBMCs. The receptors here all came from a human donor with multiple sclerosis.

The V call is TRBV7-2, the J call TRBJ2-3; D uncertain. CDR3 size: 14 residues. Trimming took 2 bases from V and 6 from J, leaving 12 bases between them. Looked up from germline, CDR1 is SGHTA and CDR2 is FQGNSA. The CDR3 loop reads CASSLRLFGDTQYF. CDR3 nucleotides: TGTGCCAGCAGCTTAAGGCTATTCGGGGATACGCAGTATTTT. Full variable domain (rest looked up from reference TRBV7-2 and TRBJ2-3): GAGVSQSPSNKVTEKGKDVELRCDPISGHTALYWYRQSLGQGLEFLIYFQGNSAPDKSGLPSDRFSAERTGGSVSTLTIQRTQQEDSAVYLCASSLRLFGDTQYFGPGTRLTVL.

The chain uses TRBV7-9 and TRBJ2-3; D may correspond to TRBD1 or TRBD2 (5 bases each). The V end was cut by 4 bases, the J end by 6 bases, with 14 bases between. The germline V gene has CDR1 SEHNR and CDR2 FQNEAQ (reference sequence). The length of the CDR3 is 14 residues. In nucleotides, the CDR3 is TGTGCCAGCAGCTCCGGGGACCCAATGGATACGCAGTATTTT. Translating it yields CASSSGDPMDTQYF. The entire variable domain, with the rest obtained from reference TRBV7-9 and TRBJ2-3, is as follows: DTGVSQNPRHKITKRGQNVTFRCDPISEHNRLYWYRQTLGQGPEFLTYFQNEAQLEKSRLLSDRFSAERPKGSFSTLEIQRTEQGDSAMYLCASSSGDPMDTQYFGPGTRLTVL.

This clonotype was counted once. The chain uses TRBV24-1 and TRBJ2-7; D unclear. Germline V lookup: CDR1 KGHDR, CDR2 SFDVKD. This CDR3 spans 13 amino acids. Trimming stripped 4 bases from V and 4 bases from J, with 10 bases between. The CDR3 reads CATSEAATYEQYF. CDR3 nucleotide sequence: TGTGCCACCAGTGAAGCCGCGACGTACGAGCAGTACTTC.

The chain has TRBV20-1 and TRBJ1-2; D is unresolved. In germline, CDR1 is DFQATT, CDR2 SNEGSKA (reference sequence). This CDR3 has 14 amino acids. V dropped 1 base and J dropped 2 bases, with 11 bases sitting between them. CDR3 nucleotide sequence: TGCAGTGCTAGAGCCGACCGGATAAACTATGGCTACACCTTC. Protein product: CSARADRINYGYTF.

The chain uses TRBV29-1 and TRBJ2-7; the D is unclear. V gave up 4 bases and J gave up 0 bases, with 7 bases separating them. CDR3 length equals 12 residues. Germline assignment: CDR1 SQVTM and CDR2 ANQGSEA. CDR3 DNA: TGCAGCGTTGTGGGTACCTCCTACGAGCAGTACTTC. Its translation is CSVVGTSYEQYF.

V gene TRBV7-3 combines with J gene TRBJ2-2; 9 bases map to TRBD2. The CDR3 has 15 residues. The junction had 5 bases not matched to a gene; V was cut back by 3 bases and J by 6 bases. From germline, CDR1 is SGHTA and CDR2 FQGTGA. The CDR3 nucleotides are TGTGCCAGCAGCTTGGGACTAGCTTCCTCCGGGGAGCTGTTTTTT. This gives the protein CASSLGLASSGELFF. The whole variable domain, filled in from reference TRBV7-3 and TRBJ2-2, reads GAGVSQTPSNKVTEKGKYVELRCDPISGHTALYWYRQSLGQGPEFLIYFQGTGAADDSGLPNDRFFAVRPEGSVSTLKIQRTERGDSAVYLCASSLGLASSGELFFGEGSRLTVL.

The chain uses TRBV9 and TRBJ1-4, with TRBD1 as a possible D gene (5 bases). The ends were cut back, 0 bases at V and 5 bases at J, with 8 bases in the middle. CDR1 SGDLS and CDR2 YYNGEE come from the germline V gene. The CDR3 spans 14 residues. This CDR3 is CASSVGTGNEKLFF. As DNA, the CDR3 is TGTGCCAGCAGCGTAGGTACAGGAAATGAAAAACTGTTTTTT.

The rearrangement uses TRBV7-9 and TRBJ2-7; either TRBD1 or TRBD2 may fit D (5 bases each). V was cut by 3 bases and J by 7 bases, with 10 bases left in between. This CDR3 has 12 residues. Looked up from germline, CDR1 is SEHNR and CDR2 is FQNEAQ (reference sequence). The CDR3: CASSFLGGEQYF. In nucleotides, the CDR3 is TGTGCCAGCAGCTTTCTTGGGGGAGAGCAGTACTTC.

The chain couples TRBV19 to TRBJ2-6; a weak D match, TRBD1 (5 bases). Trimming stripped 9 bases from V and 0 bases from J, with 15 bases between. Germline V gene sequence: CDR1 LNHDA, CDR2 SQIVND (reference sequence). There are 16 residues in the CDR3. The CDR3 region is CASESGQPSGANVLTF. The CDR3 DNA reads as TGTGCCAGCGAATCAGGGCAACCCTCTGGGGCCAACGTCCTGACTTTC.

This clonotype has a single count. This chain uses TRBV6-6 with TRBJ2-7; D is unresolved. The CDR3 sequence is 16 residues long. Germline V gene data show CDR1 as MNHNY and CDR2 as SVGAGI (reference sequence). Trimming cost V 0 bases and J 4 bases, with 16 bases left between them. The CDR3 reads CASSYSIPRQEYEQYF. In DNA form, the CDR3 reads TGTGCCAGCAGTTACTCGATCCCTCGGCAGGAATACGAGCAGTACTTC.

This clonotype has only a few counts. This chain connects TRBV4-3 to TRBJ2-3, with D perhaps TRBD1 or TRBD2 (6 bases each). V lost 0 bases, J lost 6 bases, and 16 bases lay in between. Germline V lookup: CDR1 LGHNA, CDR2 YSLEER. This CDR3 comprises 16 residues. The CDR3 sequence is CASSQEGGLPWDTQYF. The CDR3 coding sequence is TGCGCCAGCAGCCAAGAAGGGGGACTCCCCTGGGATACGCAGTATTTT.

The J gene is TRBJ2-7, the V gene TRBV7-9, with D hard to call. The V and J ends lost 3 bases and 5 bases respectively, with 14 bases between them. CDR1 is SEHNR, CDR2 FQNEAQ, per germline (reference sequence). The CDR3 extends over 14 amino acids. The CDR3 DNA sequence: TGTGCCAGCAGCTTGGGCATAGCCTGGGACGAGCAGTACTTC. It translates to CASSLGIAWDEQYF.

The rearrangement links TRBV30 to TRBJ2-1, with D possibly being TRBD1 or TRBD2 (5 bases each). The CDR3 consists of 10 residues. With 8 bases removed from V and 8 bases from J, the gap between germline ends came to 10 bases. Germline values: CDR1 GTSNPN, CDR2 SVGIG (reference sequence). CDR3 sequence (DNA): TGTGCCGGGACGGTATATGAGCAGTTCTTC. Protein: CAGTVYEQFF.

This rearrangement joins TRBV7-9 to TRBJ1-5; maybe TRBD1 (5 bases). The germline V gene has CDR1 SEHNR and CDR2 FQNEAQ (reference sequence). This CDR3 region has 15 residues. Deletions cut 3 bases from V and 0 bases from J, with 9 bases between. The CDR3 DNA reads as TGTGCCAGCAGCTTGTCGGGGGATAGCAATCAGCCCCAGCATTTT. It codes for CASSLSGDSNQPQHF.

The chain combines TRBV9 with TRBJ1-6, with D tentatively TRBD1 (5 bases). Germline V lookup: CDR1 SGDLS, CDR2 YYNGEE. With 3 bases removed from V and 8 bases from J, the gap between germline ends came to 12 bases. CDR3 size: 14 residues. The CDR3 region has the DNA TGTGCCAGCAGCGGCAAGGGGACCTATTCACCCCTCCACTTT. This gives the protein CASSGKGTYSPLHF.

This clonotype was seen a handful of times. The chain links TRBV5-1 to TRBJ2-5; no reliable D call. Deletions cut 0 bases from V and 4 bases from J, with 16 bases between. Germline V gene data show CDR1 as SGHRS and CDR2 as YFSETQ. This CDR3 is built from 16 residues. Written as DNA, the CDR3 is TGCGCCAGCAGCTTGGTGGGTGTCGTGTCGGGAGAGACCCAGTACTTC. This translates into CASSLVGVVSGETQYF.

The V gene is TRBV7-9, the J gene TRBJ1-2; D is unclear. The CDR3 extends over 16 amino acids. V shed 2 bases and J shed 4 bases, with 17 bases lying between them. In germline, CDR1 is SEHNR, CDR2 FQNEAQ (reference sequence). The CDR3 loop is CASSLPVGQLIYGYTF. DNA for the CDR3: TGTGCCAGCAGCTTACCGGTTGGCCAATTGATCTATGGCTACACCTTC. Variable domain in full (rest from reference TRBV7-9 and TRBJ1-2): DTGVSQNPRHKITKRGQNVTFRCDPISEHNRLYWYRQTLGQGPEFLTYFQNEAQLEKSRLLSDRFSAERPKGSFSTLEIQRTEQGDSAMYLCASSLPVGQLIYGYTFGSGTRLTVV.

This clonotype was seen once. The chain employs TRBV6-2 or TRBV6-3 and TRBJ2-1; TRBD1 might be the D (6 bases). Per germline, CDR1 MNHEY and CDR2 SVGEGT. Trimming pared 2 bases from V and 7 bases from J, leaving 12 bases between. This CDR3 is built from 14 residues. The CDR3 region is CASSYDRSWNEQFF. Here the CDR3 DNA reads TGTGCCAGCAGTTACGACAGGAGTTGGAATGAGCAGTTCTTC.

The chain couples TRBV27 to TRBJ2-7; TRBD2 agrees at 10 bases. Trimming cost V 0 bases and J 6 bases; bases outside gene matches: 2. Germline loops: CDR1 MNHEY, CDR2 SMNVEV (reference sequence). The CDR3 extends over 14 amino acids. The CDR3: CASSLSGLAREQYF. The CDR3 coding sequence is TGTGCCAGCAGTTTATCGGGACTAGCGCGCGAGCAGTACTTC.

The chain combines TRBV4-3 with TRBJ2-3; D gene uncertain. Germline values: CDR1 LGHNA, CDR2 YSLEER. Trimming shortened V by 2 bases and J by 3 bases, and 18 bases separated the two germline ends. The CDR3 is 17 amino acids. The CDR3 DNA reads TGCGCCAGCAGCCAACGCGATTCGCCCGAGGAGACAGATACGCAGTATTTT. It translates to CASSQRDSPEETDTQYF.